A selection of T cell receptor beta chains follows, all from one sample in a study of cytomegalovirus exposure and HLA in healthy donors. The data were produced by immunoSEQ multiplex PCR, yet TCRdb's version contains in-frame clones alone and is incomplete. Counted here are 90,000 to 120,000 clones, approximately 85% occurring once; the ten biggest clones make up around 3.1%. Sequencing was carried out using PBMCs. These TCRs come from a woman aged 18-29 years in good health and CMV-seronegative. CDR3s include the opening cysteine and the closing phenylalanine or tryptophan. Size tells how often a clone was seen (once, few, many) or the class of an expanded clone, and some rows leave it out.

TRBV29-1	16	NA	CSVDLAGGISTDTQYF
TRBV7-9	14	NA	CASSYRDSFGEQYF
TRBV7-7	15	NA	CASSASGGAQETQYF
TRBV28	14	NA	CASSRGAGNQPQHF
TRBV25-1	15	NA	CASSEFLQGSDEQYF
TRBV10-3	15	NA	CAIRTSGGDYNEQFF
TRBV18	16	NA	CASSPNWSSYNSPLHF
TRBV30	16	NA	CAWSVLTGSKGQPQHF
TRBV6-5	13	NA	CASSYIGTDTQYF
TRBV29-1	18	NA	CSVEDFSGGLENTGELFF
TRBV9	19	once	CASSTPSFQLAGNSYEQYF
TRBV5-6	12	NA	CASSWLLETQYF
TRBV9	16	NA	CASSATTGLGANVLTF
TRBV9	15	NA	CASSGRTELNTEAFF
TRBV6-5	15	once	CASSPTAGNSYGYTF
TRBV2	15	NA	CASREGDNDNSPLHF
TRBV5-1	15	once	CASSSTGTSPDTQYF
TRBV7-3	13	NA	CASSSSGFTEAFF
TRBV7-6	15	NA	CASSLGPGDGNTIYF
TRBV6-1	17	NA	CASSEALNGFSGNTIYF
TRBV4-2	15	NA	CASSQEQGDSYEQYF
TRBV30	15	once	CAWSPPRGFYYEQYF
TRBV27	15	NA	CASSFSLYSTDTQYF
TRBV7-9	14	NA	CASSPGGAHSPLHF
TRBV9	13	NA	CASSVVEVDGYTF
TRBV6-5	14	few	CASSYSSGGTEAFF
TRBV7-9	14	NA	CASSLLPGTYEQYF
TRBV14	14	NA	CASSQAVGGSPLHF
TRBV11-2	14	NA	CASSLSGNTGELFF
TRBV15	16	NA	CATSRASDRPNQPQHF
TRBV14	16	NA	CARALCLEDVLYGYTF
TRBV19	16	NA	CASSIDGTLSNQPQHF
TRBV30	14	NA	CAWSLGLKSYEQYF
TRBV5-1	16	NA	CASIDTGRGRAGELFF